One and the same sample provided the 27 T cell receptor beta chains below, sequenced in a study of T cell responses to AZD1222 COVID-19 vaccine. Generated by immunoSEQ multiplex PCR, the TCRdb table keeps only in-frame clones and is missing some. The top ten hold over 1.5% of the sample, which has about 170,000 clones, 80% to 95% seen once. The specimen comprised peripheral blood, sampled on day 0 of AZD1222 vaccination. The receptor source for this set is an adult in good health.

The V and J genes are TRBV7-2 and TRBJ2-6; D uncertain. Germline CDR1 is SGHTA and CDR2 is FQGNSA. This CDR3 region has 16 residues. V lost 0 bases and J lost 0, with 6 bases in between. The CDR3 loop is CASSLARYSGANVLTF. The CDR3 region has the DNA TGTGCCAGCAGCTTAGCGCGGTACTCTGGGGCCAACGTCCTGACTTTC.

The V call is TRBV10-3, the J call TRBJ2-7, with D perhaps TRBD1 (6 bases). Germline values: CDR1 ENHRY, CDR2 SYGVKD. This CDR3 contains 14 residues. Trimming stripped 6 bases from V and 5 bases from J, with 17 bases between. For the CDR3, the DNA is TGTGCCATCAGACAGGGTCTTGGTCTGAACGAGCAGTACTTC. It is translated as CAIRQGLGLNEQYF.

This clone has just one count. This chain connects TRBV7-6 to TRBJ2-5; D is unresolved. V was trimmed by 5 bases and J by 1 base, leaving 14 bases between them. Germline CDR1 and CDR2: SGHVS and FNYEAQ. This CDR3 spans 15 amino acids. This chain's CDR3 is CASSPRFAVQETQYF. In DNA form, the CDR3 reads TGTGCCAGCAGCCCCCGTTTCGCGGTCCAAGAGACCCAGTACTTC.

The rearrangement uses TRBV3-1 (or the pseudogene TRBV3-2) and TRBJ1-1; D is undetermined. CDR3 length: 17 amino acids. Trimming shortened V by 1 base and J by 0 bases, and 15 bases separated the two germline ends. Germline V gives CDR1 LGHDT, CDR2 YNNKEL (reference sequence). The CDR3 nucleotides are TGTGCCAGCAGCCAAGGAGGGAGGTTTCACATGAACACTGAAGCTTTCTTT. Its translation is CASSQGGRFHMNTEAFF.

This chain uses TRBV29-1 with TRBJ1-1; TRBD1 aligns across 8 bases. The CDR3 spans 15 residues. V dropped 7 bases and J dropped 1; count of bases not matched to a gene: 11. From germline, CDR1 is SQVTM and CDR2 ANQGSEA. The CDR3 region is CSARQGRGANTEAFF. In nucleotides, the CDR3 is TGCAGCGCCCGACAGGGGAGGGGGGCGAACACTGAAGCTTTCTTT. The full variable domain, rest sourced from reference TRBV29-1 and TRBJ1-1, is SAVISQKPSRDICQRGTSLTIQCQVDSQVTMMFWYRQQPGQSLTLIATANQGSEATYESGFVIDKFPISRPNLTFSTLTVSNMSPEDSSIYLCSARQGRGANTEAFFGQGTRLTVV.

The J gene is TRBJ1-1, the V gene TRBV6-2 or TRBV6-3, with D perhaps TRBD1 (5 bases). The CDR3 length is 13 residues. V lost 5 bases and J lost 5, with 12 bases in between. The V gene's germline CDR1 is MNHEY and CDR2 SVGEGT. CDR3 in DNA: TGTGCCAGCAGTCCGGGGGTTCCGACTGAAGCTTTCTTT. Amino acid sequence: CASSPGVPTEAFF.

The chain is built from TRBV3-1 (or the pseudogene TRBV3-2) and TRBJ2-3; TRBD2 aligns across 8 bases. Looked up from germline, CDR1 is LGHDT and CDR2 is YNNKEL (reference sequence). With V trimmed by 8 bases and J by 2 bases, 15 bases remained unmatched. The CDR3 contains 17 residues. In DNA form, the CDR3 reads TGTGCCAGCTCCCTCCGGGGGGGCGGTTCTTACACAGATACGCAGTATTTT. Translated: CASSLRGGGSYTDTQYF.

The rearrangement joins TRBV5-1 to TRBJ2-3; 7 bases line up with TRBD1. CDR1 and CDR2 from the germline V gene are SGHRS and YFSETQ. The CDR3 totals 15 residues. The V gene end was trimmed by 0 bases and the J gene end by 2 bases; junction bases not matched to a gene: 3. The CDR3 bases are TGCGCCAGCAGCTTGGGGGGACAGTACACAGATACGCAGTATTTT. This codes for CASSLGGQYTDTQYF.

This chain uses TRBV15 with TRBJ2-7; D is ambiguous. The CDR3 has 13 residues. With 4 bases removed from V and 2 bases from J, the gap between germline ends came to 9 bases. Germline assignment: CDR1 LNHNV and CDR2 YYDKDF (reference sequence). The CDR3 bases are TGTGCCACCAGCATAAGCGAGACCTACGAGCAGTACTTC. The encoded protein is CATSISETYEQYF. Looking up the rest from reference TRBV15 and TRBJ2-7 gives the full variable domain: DAMVIQNPRYQVTQFGKPVTLSCSQTLNHNVMYWYQQKSSQAPKLLFHYYDKDFNNEADTPDNFQSRRPNTSFCFLDIRSPGLGDTAMYLCATSISETYEQYFGPGTRLTVT.

V usage is TRBV19 and J usage is TRBJ1-4, with D tentatively TRBD1 (6 bases). This CDR3 contains 15 residues. With 5 bases removed from V and 8 bases from J, the gap between germline ends came to 18 bases. Germline V gene lookup returns CDR1 LNHDA and CDR2 SQIVND (reference sequence). The CDR3 spells CASSVGGAGAEKLFF. The CDR3 bases are TGTGCCAGTAGTGTTGGGGGCGCGGGTGCCGAAAAACTGTTTTTT. The whole variable domain, remainder taken from reference TRBV19 and TRBJ1-4, is DGGITQSPKYLFRKEGQNVTLSCEQNLNHDAMYWYRQDPGQGLRLIYYSQIVNDFQKGDIAEGYSVSREKKESFPLTVTSAQKNPTAFYLCASSVGGAGAEKLFFGSGTQLSVL.

The V and J genes are TRBV7-2 and TRBJ2-2, with TRBD2 matching 11 bases. CDR1 and CDR2 from the germline V gene are SGHTA and FQGNSA. The CDR3 has 16 residues. Trimming took 5 bases from V and 1 from J; bases not matched to a gene: 3. The CDR3 DNA is TGTGCCAGCAGCCTAGGACTAGCGGGGAACACCGGGGAGCTGTTTTTT. As protein: CASSLGLAGNTGELFF.

The J gene is TRBJ2-5, the V gene TRBV6-5; D may be TRBD1 (6 bases). Germline lookup yields CDR1 MNHEY and CDR2 SVGAGI. The CDR3 covers 15 residues. The V gene lost 6 bases and the J gene lost 4 bases, with 18 bases spanning the gap. CDR3 nucleotide sequence: TGTGCCAGCAGCCCCCAACAGGGTGGGGTAGAGACCCAGTACTTC. Translation gives CASSPQQGGVETQYF.

This clone was detected only once. The CDR3 region is CASSPTDRARGEQYF. The CDR3 DNA follows: TGTGCCAGCAGCCCCACCGACAGGGCCCGGGGCGAGCAGTACTTC. The V gene is TRBV9, the J gene TRBJ2-7; 7 positions agree with TRBD1. The junction had 13 bases not matched to a gene; V was cut back by 4 bases and J by 6 bases. The germline CDR1 and CDR2 sequences are SGDLS and YYNGEE. This CDR3 has 15 residues.

With regard to this clone: The sample has other DNA sequences that encode this CDR3 too. The rearrangement joins TRBV3-1 (or the pseudogene TRBV3-2) to TRBJ1-1; 9 positions match TRBD1. V was clipped by 3 bases and J by 5 bases; unmatched bases: 7. The CDR3 loop spans 15 amino acids. The germline CDR1 and CDR2 sequences are LGHDT and YNNKEL (reference sequence). Here the CDR3 reads CASSHRDRAGTEAFF. The DNA of the CDR3 is TGTGCCAGCAGCCACCGGGACAGGGCTGGGACTGAAGCTTTCTTT.

This chain uses TRBV7-9 with TRBJ1-1; 8 bases line up with TRBD1. The CDR3 consists of 15 residues. After removal of 3 bases from V and 0 bases from J, the junction contained 3 bases not matched to a gene. The germline CDR1 and CDR2 sequences are SEHNR and FQNEAQ (reference sequence). This chain's CDR3 is CASSFWTGMNTEAFF. The CDR3 region has the DNA TGTGCCAGCAGCTTCTGGACAGGGATGAACACTGAAGCTTTCTTT. Full variable domain (remainder filled in from reference TRBV7-9 and TRBJ1-1): DTGVSQNPRHKITKRGQNVTFRCDPISEHNRLYWYRQTLGQGPEFLTYFQNEAQLEKSRLLSDRFSAERPKGSFSTLEIQRTEQGDSAMYLCASSFWTGMNTEAFFGQGTRLTVV.

The rearrangement joins TRBV30 to TRBJ1-6, with D unresolved. Trimming pared 4 bases from V and 0 bases from J, leaving 13 bases between. The germline gives CDR1 GTSNPN, CDR2 SVGIG (reference sequence). The CDR3 is made up of 16 amino acids. The CDR3 DNA sequence: TGTGCCTGGACAGGCGATAAGGGCTCCTATAATTCACCCCTCCACTTT. It translates to CAWTGDKGSYNSPLHF. The whole variable domain, remainder taken from reference TRBV30 and TRBJ1-6, is SQTIHQWPATLVQPVGSPLSLECTVEGTSNPNLYWYRQAAGRGLQLLFYSVGIGQISSEVPQNLSASRPQDRQFILSSKKLLLSDSGFYLCAWTGDKGSYNSPLHFGNGTRLTVT.

This chain joins TRBV27 and TRBJ2-7, with TRBD2 matching over 8 bases. CDR3 length equals 16 residues. CDR1 and CDR2 from the germline V gene are MNHEY and SMNVEV (reference sequence). V shed 5 bases, J shed 2 bases, and the junction held 11 bases outside the gene matches. CDR3 DNA sequence: TGTGCCAGCAGTCCCATAGCGGGAATGACCCCCTACGAGCAGTACTTC. This translates into CASSPIAGMTPYEQYF.

The chain is built from TRBV24-1 and TRBJ2-5, with D possibly being TRBD2 (6 bases). The length of the CDR3 is 13 residues. V was trimmed by 5 bases and J by 5 bases, leaving 11 bases between them. Germline CDR1 and CDR2: KGHDR and SFDVKD. Here the CDR3 reads CATSGGVGETQYF. CDR3 coding DNA: TGTGCCACCAGTGGGGGGGTGGGGGAGACCCAGTACTTC.

The chain couples TRBV5-5 to TRBJ1-6, with D uncertain. The CDR3 has 15 residues. Germline CDR1 SGHKS, CDR2 YYEKEE (reference sequence). V was pared by 0 bases and J by 4 bases, with 8 bases between. CDR3 loop: CASSLAAVYNSPLHF. The CDR3 DNA reads TGTGCCAGCAGCTTGGCGGCAGTTTATAATTCACCCCTCCACTTT. Filled out from reference TRBV5-5 and TRBJ1-6, the complete variable domain reads DAGVTQSPTHLIKTRGQQVTLRCSPISGHKSVSWYQQVLGQGPQFIFQYYEKEERGRGNFPDRFSARQFPNYSSELNVNALLLGDSALYLCASSLAAVYNSPLHFGNGTRLTVT.

Of note for this clone: In the same sample, other DNA sequences code for this CDR3. The chain carries TRBV18 and TRBJ1-4; D ambiguous. This CDR3 has 14 residues. Trimming shortened V by 3 bases and J by 0 bases, and 5 bases separated the two germline ends. CDR1 is KGHSH and CDR2 is LQKENI in the germline V gene. CDR3 residues: CASSPGTTNEKLFF. The CDR3 coding sequence is TGTGCCAGCTCACCTGGGACAACTAATGAAAAACTGTTTTTT. The entire variable domain, with the rest obtained from reference TRBV18 and TRBJ1-4, is as follows: NAGVMQNPRHLVRRRGQEARLRCSPMKGHSHVYWYRQLPEEGLKFMVYLQKENIIDESGMPKERFSAEFPKEGPSILRIQQVVRGDSAAYFCASSPGTTNEKLFFGSGTQLSVL.

The chain couples TRBV3-1 (or the pseudogene TRBV3-2) to TRBJ2-7; perhaps TRBD1 as D (6 bases). The germline V gene has CDR1 LGHDT and CDR2 YNNKEL (reference sequence). The CDR3 loop spans 15 amino acids. The ends were cut back, 0 bases at V and 5 bases at J, with 14 bases in the middle. The CDR3 bases are TGTGCCAGCAGCCAAGAGCCTAGGGGGTTGAACGAGCAGTACTTC. Translated, it gives CASSQEPRGLNEQYF.

The rearrangement uses TRBV18 and TRBJ2-3; D remains ambiguous. The germline V and J ends were trimmed by 4 bases and 0 bases, with 8 bases remaining between them. Looked up from germline, CDR1 is KGHSH and CDR2 is LQKENI. The CDR3 is 14 residues long. CDR3 nucleotide sequence: TGTGCCAGCTCACGACAAGAAAGCACAGATACGCAGTATTTT. Translated, it gives CASSRQESTDTQYF.

The chain employs TRBV7-9 and TRBJ1-5; maybe TRBD1 (6 bases). V dropped 5 bases and J dropped 4 bases, with 12 bases sitting between them. Germline V gene sequence: CDR1 SEHNR, CDR2 FQNEAQ (reference sequence). This CDR3 contains 14 residues. The CDR3 loop reads CASSPGTTNQPQHF. The DNA for the CDR3 is TGTGCCAGCAGCCCCGGGACAACAAATCAGCCCCAGCATTTT.

The rearrangement links TRBV19 to TRBJ2-3, with 8 bases lining up with TRBD1. V dropped 10 bases and J dropped 0; count of bases not matched to a gene: 3. This CDR3 spans 13 amino acids. Germline V lookup: CDR1 LNHDA, CDR2 SQIVND (reference sequence). CDR3: CATGQGSTDTQYF. The CDR3 DNA reads as TGTGCCACCGGACAGGGAAGCACAGATACGCAGTATTTT.

CDR3 in amino acids: CASSQDWTSGRNEQFF. DNA for the CDR3: TGTGCCAGCAGCCAAGACTGGACTAGCGGGAGAAATGAGCAGTTCTTC. The V call is TRBV3-1 (or the pseudogene TRBV3-2), the J call TRBJ2-1; 13 bases agree with TRBD2. CDR3 length: 16 residues. The trim removed 0 bases at V and 7 bases at J, leaving 3 bases unmatched. Germline V CDR1 and CDR2: LGHDT, YNNKEL (reference sequence).

This clone came up once. Other DNA sequences from this sample encode an identical CDR3 as well. J is TRBJ1-4 and V is TRBV18; D is uncertain. V gave up 3 bases and J gave up 4 bases, with 6 bases separating them. Per germline, CDR1 KGHSH and CDR2 LQKENI. The CDR3 totals 13 residues. The CDR3 coding sequence is TGTGCCAGCTCACCGGGCAGTAATGAAAAACTGTTTTTT. This encodes CASSPGSNEKLFF.

The V gene is TRBV27, the J gene TRBJ1-1; D is perhaps TRBD1 (6 bases). Germline V gene lookup returns CDR1 MNHEY and CDR2 SMNVEV (reference sequence). The germline V and J ends were trimmed by 2 bases and 1 base, with 11 bases remaining between them. The CDR3 is 15 amino acids. This CDR3 reads CASSLGGEGNTEAFF. The CDR3 DNA reads TGTGCCAGCAGTTTAGGGGGCGAAGGGAACACTGAAGCTTTCTTT.